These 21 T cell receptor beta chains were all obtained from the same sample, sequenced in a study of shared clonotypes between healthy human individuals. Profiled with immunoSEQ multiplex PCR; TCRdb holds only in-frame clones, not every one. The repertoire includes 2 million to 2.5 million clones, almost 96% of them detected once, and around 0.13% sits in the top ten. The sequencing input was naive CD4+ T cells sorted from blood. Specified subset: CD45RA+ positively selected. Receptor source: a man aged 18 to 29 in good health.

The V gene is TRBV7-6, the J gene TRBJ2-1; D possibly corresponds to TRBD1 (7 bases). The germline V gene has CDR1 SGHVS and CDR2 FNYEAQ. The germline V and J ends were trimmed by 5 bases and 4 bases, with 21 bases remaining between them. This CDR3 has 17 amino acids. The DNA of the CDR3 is TGTGCCAGCAGCCCTAAAGTTGGGCAGGGGGGTTACAATGAGCAGTTCTTC. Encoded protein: CASSPKVGQGGYNEQFF.

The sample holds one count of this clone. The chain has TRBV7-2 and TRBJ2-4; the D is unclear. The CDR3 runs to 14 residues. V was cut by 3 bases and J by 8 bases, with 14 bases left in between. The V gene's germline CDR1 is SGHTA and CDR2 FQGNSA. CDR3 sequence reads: CASSFTIWADIQYF. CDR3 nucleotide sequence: TGTGCCAGCAGCTTTACTATATGGGCGGACATTCAGTACTTC.

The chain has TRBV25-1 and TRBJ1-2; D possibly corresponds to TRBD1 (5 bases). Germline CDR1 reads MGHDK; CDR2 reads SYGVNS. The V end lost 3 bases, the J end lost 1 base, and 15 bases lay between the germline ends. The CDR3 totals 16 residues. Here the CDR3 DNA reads TGTGCCAGCAGTGACCCCTTGGGGGGTCTTAACTATGGCTACACCTTC. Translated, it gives CASSDPLGGLNYGYTF.

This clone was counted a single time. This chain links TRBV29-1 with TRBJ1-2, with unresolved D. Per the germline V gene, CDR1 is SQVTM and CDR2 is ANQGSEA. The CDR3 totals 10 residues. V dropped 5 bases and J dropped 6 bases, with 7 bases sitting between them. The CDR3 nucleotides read TGCAGCGTTTGGGCAGATGGCTACACCTTC. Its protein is CSVWADGYTF.

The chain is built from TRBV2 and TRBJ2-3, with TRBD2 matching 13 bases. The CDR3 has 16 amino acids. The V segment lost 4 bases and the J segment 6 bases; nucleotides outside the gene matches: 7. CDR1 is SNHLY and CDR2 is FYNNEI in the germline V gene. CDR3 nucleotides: TGTGCCAGCAGTGTCGGTTGGACTAGCGGGAGTGATACGCAGTATTTT. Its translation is CASSVGWTSGSDTQYF.

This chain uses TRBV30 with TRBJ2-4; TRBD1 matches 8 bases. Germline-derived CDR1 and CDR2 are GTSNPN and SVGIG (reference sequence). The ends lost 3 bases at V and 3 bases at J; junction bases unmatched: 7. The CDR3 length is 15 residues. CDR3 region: CAWRPAGGGKNIQYF. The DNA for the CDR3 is TGTGCCTGGAGACCCGCAGGGGGCGGCAAAAACATTCAGTACTTC.

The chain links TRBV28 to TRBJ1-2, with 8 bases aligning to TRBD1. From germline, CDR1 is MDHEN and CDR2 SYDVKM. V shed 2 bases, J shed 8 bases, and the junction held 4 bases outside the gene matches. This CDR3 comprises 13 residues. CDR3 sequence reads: CASSLGRGPGYTF. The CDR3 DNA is TGTGCCAGCAGTTTAGGCAGGGGGCCAGGCTACACCTTC.

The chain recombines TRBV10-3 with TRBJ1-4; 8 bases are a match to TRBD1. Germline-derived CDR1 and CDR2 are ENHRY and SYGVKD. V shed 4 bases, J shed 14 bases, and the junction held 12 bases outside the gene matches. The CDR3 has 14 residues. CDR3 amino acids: CAISASGQGGGLFF. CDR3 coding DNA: TGTGCCATCAGTGCGAGCGGACAGGGAGGAGGTCTGTTTTTT.

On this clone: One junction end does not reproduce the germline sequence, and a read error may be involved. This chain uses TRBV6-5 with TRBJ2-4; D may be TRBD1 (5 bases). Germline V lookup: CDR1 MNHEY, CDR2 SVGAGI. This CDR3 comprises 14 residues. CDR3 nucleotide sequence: TGTGCCAGCAGTGACTCTCAGGGTCGAAACATTCAGTACTTC. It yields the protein CASSDSQGRNIQYF.

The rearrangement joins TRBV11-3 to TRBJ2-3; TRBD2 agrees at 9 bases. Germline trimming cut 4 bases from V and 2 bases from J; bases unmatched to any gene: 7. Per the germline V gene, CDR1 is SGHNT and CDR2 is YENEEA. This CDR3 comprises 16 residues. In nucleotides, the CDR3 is TGTGCCAGCAGCTGGACAAGCGGGGGGCACACAGATACGCAGTATTTT. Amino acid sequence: CASSWTSGGHTDTQYF.

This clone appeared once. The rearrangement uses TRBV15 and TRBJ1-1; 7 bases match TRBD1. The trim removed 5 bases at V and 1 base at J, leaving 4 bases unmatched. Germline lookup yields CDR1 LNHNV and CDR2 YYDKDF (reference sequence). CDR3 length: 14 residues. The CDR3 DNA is TGTGCCACCAGCGGACGACAGGGGAACACTGAAGCTTTCTTT. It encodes CATSGRQGNTEAFF.

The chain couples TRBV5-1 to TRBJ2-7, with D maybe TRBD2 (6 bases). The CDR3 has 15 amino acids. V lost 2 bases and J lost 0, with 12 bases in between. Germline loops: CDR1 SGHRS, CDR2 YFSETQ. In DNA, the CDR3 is TGCGCCAGCAGCTTAACCGGGAGTTACTCCTACGAGCAGTACTTC. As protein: CASSLTGSYSYEQYF.

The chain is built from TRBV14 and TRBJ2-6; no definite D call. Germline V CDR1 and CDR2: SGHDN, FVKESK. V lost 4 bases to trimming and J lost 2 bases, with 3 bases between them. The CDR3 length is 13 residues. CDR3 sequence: CASSPPGANVLTF. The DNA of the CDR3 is TGTGCCAGCAGCCCCCCTGGGGCCAACGTCCTGACTTTC.

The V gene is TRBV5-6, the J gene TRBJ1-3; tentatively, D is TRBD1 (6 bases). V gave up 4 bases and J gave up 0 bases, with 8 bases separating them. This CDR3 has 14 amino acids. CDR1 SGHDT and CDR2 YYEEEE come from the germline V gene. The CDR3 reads CASSPTGSGNTIYF. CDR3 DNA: TGTGCCAGCAGCCCGACAGGCTCTGGAAACACCATATATTTT.

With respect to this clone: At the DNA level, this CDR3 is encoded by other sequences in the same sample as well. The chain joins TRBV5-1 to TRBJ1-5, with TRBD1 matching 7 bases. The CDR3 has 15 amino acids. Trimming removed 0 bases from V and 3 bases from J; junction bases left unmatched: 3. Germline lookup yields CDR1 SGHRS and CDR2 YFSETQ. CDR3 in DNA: TGCGCCAGCAGCTTGGGGGGACAGTCCAATCAGCCCCAGCATTTT. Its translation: CASSLGGQSNQPQHF.

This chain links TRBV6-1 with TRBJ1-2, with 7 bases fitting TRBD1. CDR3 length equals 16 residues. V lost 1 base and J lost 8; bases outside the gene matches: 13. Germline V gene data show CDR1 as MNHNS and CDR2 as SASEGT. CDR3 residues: CASSEVGLGQLVGYTF. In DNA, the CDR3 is TGTGCCAGCAGTGAAGTCGGGCTGGGACAGCTTGTGGGCTACACCTTC.

The CDR3 nucleotides read TGTGCCAGCAGTGAAGTATTTGGAGGCTACACCTTC. Its protein is CASSEVFGGYTF. The rearrangement joins TRBV6-1 to TRBJ1-2; D gene uncertain. Trimming left V 1 base short and J 8 bases short, with 8 bases between. This CDR3 comprises 12 residues. Germline CDR1 MNHNS, CDR2 SASEGT.

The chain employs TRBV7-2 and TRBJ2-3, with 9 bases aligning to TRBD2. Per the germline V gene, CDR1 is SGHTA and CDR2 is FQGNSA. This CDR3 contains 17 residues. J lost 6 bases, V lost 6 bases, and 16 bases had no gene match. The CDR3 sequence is CASSVGGASGTLDTQYF. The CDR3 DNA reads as TGTGCCAGCAGTGTTGGCGGAGCTAGCGGGACCTTGGATACGCAGTATTTT.

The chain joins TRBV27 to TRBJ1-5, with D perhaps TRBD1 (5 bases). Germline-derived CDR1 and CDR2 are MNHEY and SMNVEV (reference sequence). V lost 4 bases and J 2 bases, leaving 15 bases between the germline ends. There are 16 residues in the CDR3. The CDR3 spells CASSSSGTVGNQPQHF. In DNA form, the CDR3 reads TGTGCCAGCAGTTCCTCCGGGACGGTGGGCAATCAGCCCCAGCATTTT.

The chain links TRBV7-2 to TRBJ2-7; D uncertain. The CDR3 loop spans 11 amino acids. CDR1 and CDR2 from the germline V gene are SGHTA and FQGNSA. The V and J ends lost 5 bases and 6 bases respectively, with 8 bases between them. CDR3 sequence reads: CASSTLREQYF. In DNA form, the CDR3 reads TGTGCCAGCAGCACCCTCCGCGAGCAGTACTTC.

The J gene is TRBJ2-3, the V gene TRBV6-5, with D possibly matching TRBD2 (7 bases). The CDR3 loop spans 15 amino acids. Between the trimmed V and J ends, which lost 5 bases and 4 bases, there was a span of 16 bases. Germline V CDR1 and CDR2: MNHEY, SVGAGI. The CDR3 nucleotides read TGTGCCAGCAGTCGGGGGGCTTTTCCGCCAGATACGCAGTATTTT. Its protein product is CASSRGAFPPDTQYF.